These 32 T cell receptor beta chains were all obtained from the same sample, sequenced in a study of human thymus T cells. Produced via immunoSEQ multiplex PCR; TCRdb's table is partial and in-frame only. Of around 120,000 clones in the sample, around 94% were seen once. Resections from corrective heart surgery provided thymus tissue. Sample: thymus tissue. The receptor source for this set is a boy under two years old with a congenital heart defect but otherwise immunologically healthy.

In this sample, this clone turned up once. The chain joins TRBV7-9 to TRBJ1-6; the D gene is possibly TRBD1 (6 bases). The CDR3 contains 13 residues. The germline gives CDR1 SEHNR, CDR2 FQNEAQ (reference sequence). V dropped 8 bases and J dropped 9 bases, with 14 bases sitting between them. The CDR3: CASFSGGPSPLHF. The CDR3 coding sequence is TGTGCCAGCTTTTCGGGGGGCCCTTCACCCCTCCACTTT.

This clone was seen only once. The chain has TRBV19 and TRBJ2-1; 7 bases map to TRBD2. Losses at the gene ends were 1 base for V and 7 bases for J; bases not matched to a gene: 16. The CDR3 totals 18 residues. The V gene's germline CDR1 is LNHDA and CDR2 SQIVND (reference sequence). The CDR3 loop reads CASSIVPHERGYLNEQFF. CDR3 DNA: TGTGCCAGTAGTATAGTACCCCACGAGCGGGGTTACCTTAATGAGCAGTTCTTC.

This chain connects TRBV5-6 to TRBJ1-2, with 7 bases matching TRBD1. CDR3 length equals 12 residues. Trimming cost V 4 bases and J 8 bases; bases outside gene matches: 5. Germline values: CDR1 SGHDT, CDR2 YYEEEE. CDR3 amino acids: CASSPDREGYTF. The CDR3 DNA reads TGTGCCAGCAGCCCCGACAGGGAAGGCTACACCTTC.

The chain recombines TRBV6-5 with TRBJ2-7; weak D call: TRBD2 (5 bases). V was cut by 4 bases and J by 0 bases, with 10 bases left in between. The CDR3 runs to 14 residues. The germline V gene encodes CDR1 MNHEY and CDR2 SVGAGI. CDR3: CASSLRVPSYEQYF. The CDR3 nucleotides are TGTGCCAGCAGTTTGAGGGTACCCTCCTACGAGCAGTACTTC.

The V and J genes are TRBV27 and TRBJ1-1; D not certain. V was cut by 2 bases and J by 5 bases, with 21 bases left in between. There are 17 residues in the CDR3. Looked up from germline, CDR1 is MNHEY and CDR2 is SMNVEV (reference sequence). CDR3 DNA: TGTGCCAGCAGTTTAAGGGTGGTGTGGAAAGGTTGGACTGAAGCTTTCTTT. Amino acid sequence: CASSLRVVWKGWTEAFF.

The chain recombines TRBV4-2 with TRBJ2-7; 11 nucleotides match TRBD2. Unmatched junction bases numbered 7, after V lost 1 base and J lost 5 bases. CDR1 and CDR2 from the germline V gene are LGHNA and YNFKEQ. The CDR3 is 16 amino acids. The CDR3: CASSQAPSGGFDEQYF. Here the CDR3 DNA reads TGTGCCAGCAGCCAAGCCCCTAGCGGGGGGTTCGACGAGCAGTACTTC.

This chain joins TRBV19 and TRBJ2-5; TRBD2 is a possible D gene (6 bases). From germline, CDR1 is LNHDA and CDR2 SQIVND (reference sequence). The CDR3 totals 14 residues. V gave up 6 bases and J gave up 7 bases, with 18 bases separating them. The CDR3, as DNA: TGTGCCAGTAGGGACTCGGGACTCCCGTGGACCCAGTACTTC. Its translation is CASRDSGLPWTQYF.

This clone was counted only a few times. The V gene is TRBV7-8, the J gene TRBJ1-6, with 9 nucleotides matching TRBD1. With 5 bases clipped from V and 7 bases from J, the junction kept 3 bases outside the gene matches. This CDR3 spans 14 amino acids. Germline lookup yields CDR1 SGHVS and CDR2 FQNEAQ. The chain's CDR3 is CASSGTGRNSPLHF. CDR3 nucleotides: TGTGCCAGCAGCGGGACAGGGCGGAATTCACCCCTCCACTTT.

The chain combines TRBV5-4 with TRBJ1-6; D call uncertain. The germline V gene has CDR1 SGHNT and CDR2 YYREEE (reference sequence). Deletions cut 4 bases from V and 6 bases from J, with 14 bases between. There are 15 residues in the CDR3. The DNA of the CDR3 is TGTGCCAGCAGCCTGCTGAGACGGCTTAATTCACCCCTCCACTTT. Encoded protein: CASSLLRRLNSPLHF.

This clone has only one observation. The V gene is TRBV5-6, the J gene TRBJ1-4; perhaps TRBD1 as D (6 bases). Trimming removed 2 bases at V and 6 bases at J, with 11 bases between. This CDR3 is built from 14 residues. Per germline, CDR1 SGHDT and CDR2 YYEEEE. Written as DNA, the CDR3 is TGTGCCAGCAGCTTCACCAGGGGATATGAAAAACTGTTTTTT. Amino acids: CASSFTRGYEKLFF.

The J gene is TRBJ2-1, the V gene TRBV28; tentative D call: TRBD2 (6 bases). The germline V gene has CDR1 MDHEN and CDR2 SYDVKM. The CDR3 totals 13 residues. Trimming left V 5 bases short and J 8 bases short, with 13 bases between. CDR3 nucleotide sequence: TGTGCCAGCAGTCCGGCCAGGAGGGATGAGCAGTTCTTC. Protein product: CASSPARRDEQFF.

This chain links TRBV9 with TRBJ1-3; 8 bases map to TRBD1. Germline CDR1 SGDLS, CDR2 YYNGEE. This CDR3 is 15 amino acids long. Unmatched junction bases numbered 4, after V lost 3 bases and J lost 2 bases. The CDR3 reads CASSGTTGAGNTIYF. In nucleotides, the CDR3 is TGTGCCAGCAGCGGTACGACAGGGGCTGGAAACACCATATATTTT.

The chain has TRBV5-1 and TRBJ2-2; TRBD1 matches at 7 bases. The junction had 7 bases not matched to a gene; V was cut back by 3 bases and J by 2 bases. The germline V gene encodes CDR1 SGHRS and CDR2 YFSETQ. The CDR3 sequence is 16 residues long. The chain's CDR3 is CASSWTGTPNTGELFF. The CDR3 DNA follows: TGCGCCAGCAGCTGGACAGGAACTCCAAACACCGGGGAGCTGTTTTTT.

V and J are TRBV5-4 and TRBJ2-5; weak D call: TRBD1 (6 bases). The CDR3 has 14 residues. V gave up 1 base and J gave up 3 bases, with 10 bases separating them. Per the germline V gene, CDR1 is SGHNT and CDR2 is YYREEE (reference sequence). In nucleotides, the CDR3 is TGTGCCAGCAGCTTGACAGGGCGAGAAGAGACCCAGTACTTC. Its translation: CASSLTGREETQYF.

The chain carries TRBV5-4 and TRBJ1-2; possible D gene TRBD1, 6 bases. This CDR3 is 17 amino acids long. From germline, CDR1 is SGHNT and CDR2 YYREEE (reference sequence). The CDR3 DNA follows: TGTGGTGGGGCAGGGGTCCTCAAGGGCCAAAAGAACTATGGCTACACCTTC. This encodes CGGAGVLKGQKNYGYTF.

The rearrangement uses TRBV6-6 and TRBJ2-7; D remains ambiguous. The CDR3 totals 14 residues. CDR1 is MNHNY, CDR2 SVGAGI, per germline (reference sequence). V dropped 2 bases and J dropped 3 bases, with 11 bases sitting between them. CDR3 loop: CASSYPPPIYEQYF. CDR3 nucleotides: TGTGCCAGCAGTTACCCCCCTCCCATCTACGAGCAGTACTTC.

The chain combines TRBV11-1 with TRBJ1-1; a weak D match, TRBD1 (5 bases). This CDR3 comprises 15 residues. V lost 5 bases, J lost 5 bases, and 18 bases lay in between. Germline V gene lookup returns CDR1 SGHAT and CDR2 FQDESV (reference sequence). CDR3 residues: CASSPTQGTKTEAFF. In DNA form, the CDR3 reads TGTGCCAGCAGCCCCACCCAGGGCACGAAGACTGAAGCTTTCTTT.

This clone was seen once. This chain connects TRBV6-7 to TRBJ2-3; TRBD2 agrees at 8 bases. TRBV6-7 is marked as an open reading frame, function uncertain. V was clipped by 2 bases and J by 1 base; unmatched bases: 5. The CDR3 spans 16 residues. CDR3 amino acids: CASSYRSGVRTDTQYF. For the CDR3, the DNA is TGTGCCAGCAGTTACCGTAGCGGGGTTCGCACAGATACGCAGTATTTT.

The chain combines TRBV19 with TRBJ1-6; TRBD1 is a possible D gene (5 bases). The CDR3 covers 14 residues. V lost 7 bases and J lost 9, with 16 bases in between. CDR1 and CDR2 from the germline V gene are LNHDA and SQIVND (reference sequence). CDR3 in amino acids: CASKEGIRGSPLHF. In DNA, the CDR3 is TGTGCCAGTAAGGAGGGGATAAGGGGTTCACCCCTCCACTTT.

The V gene is TRBV6-1, the J gene TRBJ1-4; no reliable D call. The germline V gene encodes CDR1 MNHNS and CDR2 SASEGT. V lost 2 bases and J lost 13, with 14 bases in between. The CDR3 covers 13 residues. The CDR3 loop reads CASSELQKGILFF. The CDR3, as DNA: TGTGCCAGCAGTGAACTTCAAAAAGGGATACTGTTTTTT.

This clone was detected once. The chain has TRBV7-2 and TRBJ2-5; TRBD1 matches at 10 bases. In germline, CDR1 is SGHTA, CDR2 FQGNSA. The CDR3 is 14 residues long. J was trimmed by 5 bases and V by 1 base; bases with no gene match: 1. CDR3 protein: CASSLGGQGETQYF. Written as DNA, the CDR3 is TGTGCCAGCAGCTTAGGGGGACAGGGGGAGACCCAGTACTTC.

This chain links TRBV5-1 with TRBJ2-1; TRBD2 is a possible D gene (5 bases). The CDR3 is made up of 13 amino acids. V was clipped by 1 base and J by 6 bases, with 8 bases between them. Per germline, CDR1 SGHRS and CDR2 YFSETQ. DNA for the CDR3: TGCGCCAGCAGCTTGCATCTAGCCAATGAGCAGTTCTTC. It specifies CASSLHLANEQFF.

The chain joins TRBV7-8 to TRBJ1-3; 8 bases match TRBD1. Germline-derived CDR1 and CDR2 are SGHVS and FQNEAQ. V lost 8 bases, J lost 2 bases, and 11 bases stayed unmatched. CDR3 length equals 16 residues. The CDR3, as DNA: TGTGCCAGCTCCCAGGGGGGACAGGCCCCTGGAAACACCATATATTTT. It yields the protein CASSQGGQAPGNTIYF.

This chain joins TRBV27 and TRBJ2-7; D is perhaps TRBD2 (7 bases). The V end was cut by 2 bases, the J end by 2 bases, with 22 bases between. The CDR3 has 18 amino acids. Per germline, CDR1 MNHEY and CDR2 SMNVEV (reference sequence). This CDR3 is CASSLGYERGGEAYEQYF. The DNA for the CDR3 is TGTGCCAGCAGTTTAGGGTACGAAAGAGGGGGGGAGGCCTACGAGCAGTACTTC.

The chain has TRBV7-6 and TRBJ2-2; 12 positions agree with TRBD2. Germline V gene data show CDR1 as SGHVS and CDR2 as FNYEAQ. The CDR3 is made up of 18 amino acids. V was clipped by 5 bases and J by 1 base; unmatched bases: 8. The CDR3 sequence: CASSHGLAGGRNTGELFF. The CDR3 DNA is TGTGCCAGCAGCCACGGGCTAGCGGGGGGGAGGAACACCGGGGAGCTGTTTTTT.

This clone came up once. The chain couples TRBV14 to TRBJ2-7; a possible D gene is TRBD1 (5 bases). Germline lookup yields CDR1 SGHDN and CDR2 FVKESK. This CDR3 has 17 amino acids. Trimming pared 2 bases from V and 0 bases from J, leaving 17 bases between. In DNA, the CDR3 is TGTGCCAGCAGCCAATTTCATAACAGGCGCTACTCCTACGAGCAGTACTTC. It codes for CASSQFHNRRYSYEQYF. The full variable domain, in which reference TRBV14 and TRBJ2-7 provide the parts outside the CDR3, is EAGVTQFPSHSVIEKGQTVTLRCDPISGHDNLYWYRRVMGKEIKFLLHFVKESKQDESGMPNNRFLAERTGGTYSTLKVQPAELEDSGVYFCASSQFHNRRYSYEQYFGPGTRLTVT.

The genes are TRBV15 and TRBJ1-3, with D possibly TRBD1 on 5 matching bases. The germline CDR1 and CDR2 sequences are LNHNV and YYDKDF (reference sequence). The V end was cut by 0 bases, the J end by 3 bases, with 12 bases between. The CDR3 is made up of 16 amino acids. The CDR3 sequence is CATSRDQGLGGNTIYF. The CDR3 DNA follows: TGTGCCACCAGCAGAGATCAGGGTTTAGGTGGAAACACCATATATTTT. The entire variable domain, with the rest obtained from reference TRBV15 and TRBJ1-3, is as follows: DAMVIQNPRYQVTQFGKPVTLSCSQTLNHNVMYWYQQKSSQAPKLLFHYYDKDFNNEADTPDNFQSRRPNTSFCFLDIRSPGLGDTAMYLCATSRDQGLGGNTIYFGEGSWLTVV.

The chain links TRBV30 to TRBJ2-7; 7 nucleotides agree with TRBD1. V shed 5 bases, J shed 1 base, and the junction held 14 bases outside the gene matches. Germline V gene data show CDR1 as GTSNPN and CDR2 as SVGIG (reference sequence). The CDR3 runs to 16 residues. The CDR3 sequence: CAWSGTVQFLSYEQYF. CDR3 nucleotide sequence: TGTGCCTGGTCCGGGACAGTCCAATTTCTTTCCTACGAGCAGTACTTC.

The chain employs TRBV10-1 and TRBJ1-1; D is perhaps TRBD1 (5 bases). The germline gives CDR1 WNHNN, CDR2 SYGVQD (reference sequence). V lost 2 bases to trimming and J lost 1 base, with 14 bases between them. This CDR3 has 16 amino acids. The CDR3 sequence: CASSEALRGANTEAFF. The CDR3 DNA is TGCGCCAGCAGTGAGGCACTAAGGGGAGCGAACACTGAAGCTTTCTTT.

The V gene is TRBV30, the J gene TRBJ1-1, with 8 positions matching TRBD1. Per germline, CDR1 GTSNPN and CDR2 SVGIG (reference sequence). The V and J ends lost 4 bases and 1 base, in that order; junction bases with no gene match: 8. The CDR3 runs 15 residues. The CDR3 sequence: CAWKIAGQANTEAFF. The CDR3 nucleotides are TGTGCCTGGAAGATAGCGGGACAGGCGAACACTGAAGCTTTCTTT.

This clone was detected once. The V and J genes are TRBV11-2 and TRBJ1-2; no clear D gene. There are 14 residues in the CDR3. V was trimmed by 2 bases and J by 5 bases, leaving 12 bases between them. The germline CDR1 and CDR2 sequences are SGHAT and FQNNGV. This chain's CDR3 is CASSLKGIKYGYTF. The DNA of the CDR3 is TGTGCCAGCAGCTTAAAGGGTATAAAGTATGGCTACACCTTC. Supplemented by reference TRBV11-2 and TRBJ1-2, the full variable domain reads EAGVAQSPRYKIIEKRQSVAFWCNPISGHATLYWYQQILGQGPKLLIQFQNNGVVDDSQLPKDRFSAERLKGVDSTLKIQPAKLEDSAVYLCASSLKGIKYGYTFGSGTRLTVV.

This sequence joins TRBV14 and TRBJ1-4, with D possibly being TRBD1 (5 bases). V was cut by 8 bases and J by 8 bases, with 21 bases left in between. This CDR3 contains 15 residues. The germline V gene encodes CDR1 SGHDN and CDR2 FVKESK. The CDR3 reads CASGTGPSLREKLFF. For the CDR3, the DNA is TGTGCCAGCGGGACCGGACCCTCTTTAAGGGAAAAACTGTTTTTT.